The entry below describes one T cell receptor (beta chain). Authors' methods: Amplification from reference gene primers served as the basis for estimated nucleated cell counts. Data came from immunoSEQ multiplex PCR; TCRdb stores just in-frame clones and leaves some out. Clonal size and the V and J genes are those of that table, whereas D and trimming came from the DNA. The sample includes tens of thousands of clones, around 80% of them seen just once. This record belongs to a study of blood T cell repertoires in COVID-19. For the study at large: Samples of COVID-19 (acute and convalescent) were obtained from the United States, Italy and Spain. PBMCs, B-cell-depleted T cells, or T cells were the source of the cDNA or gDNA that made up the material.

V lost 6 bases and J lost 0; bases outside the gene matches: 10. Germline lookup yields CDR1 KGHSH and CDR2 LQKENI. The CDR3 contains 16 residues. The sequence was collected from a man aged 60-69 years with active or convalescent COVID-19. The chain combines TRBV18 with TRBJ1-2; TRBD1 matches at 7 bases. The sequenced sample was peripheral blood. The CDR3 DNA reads TGTGCCAGCTCGCCTCAACAGGGGTTCACTAACTATGGCTACACCTTC. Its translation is CASSPQQGFTNYGYTF.